One and the same sample provided the 18 T cell receptor beta chains below, sequenced in a study of T cell responses to AZD1222 COVID-19 vaccine. Data came from immunoSEQ multiplex PCR; TCRdb stores just in-frame clones and leaves some out. The sample consists of around 120,000 clones, 86% of them appearing once. This specimen consisted of peripheral blood, obtained 28 days after the second AZD1222 dose. The receptors stem from an adult who received the AZD1222 COVID-19 vaccine.

This clone was found a few times. The CDR3 reads CASSLLGQGGSPLHF. In nucleotides, the CDR3 is TGTGCCAGCAGCTTATTGGGACAGGGTGGTTCACCCCTCCACTTT. J is TRBJ1-6 and V is TRBV7-3; 9 bases fit TRBD1. The CDR3 consists of 15 residues. The V and J ends lost 2 bases and 9 bases, in that order; junction bases with no gene match: 5. CDR1 and CDR2 from the germline V gene are SGHTA and FQGTGA.

This clone occurred once. The chain combines TRBV19 with TRBJ2-3; a possible D gene is TRBD1 (6 bases). V was pared by 6 bases and J by 5 bases, with 12 bases between. Germline V gene sequence: CDR1 LNHDA, CDR2 SQIVND (reference sequence). This CDR3 is 13 amino acids long. Written as DNA, the CDR3 is TGTGCCAGTAGGCTACCAGGGGTAGATACGCAGTATTTT. Protein sequence: CASRLPGVDTQYF.

The J gene is TRBJ1-1, the V gene TRBV6-1, with 7 bases matching TRBD1. V lost 4 bases and J lost 1; bases outside the gene matches: 9. This CDR3 is 16 amino acids long. The germline gives CDR1 MNHNS, CDR2 SASEGT. This chain's CDR3 is CASSGPPGTENTEAFF. The DNA of the CDR3 is TGTGCCAGCAGTGGGCCACCGGGGACAGAGAACACTGAAGCTTTCTTT.

The rearrangement uses TRBV28 and TRBJ1-2; 10 positions agree with TRBD1. Germline V lookup: CDR1 MDHEN, CDR2 SYDVKM. With V trimmed by 1 base and J by 6 bases, 8 bases remained unmatched. The CDR3 length is 16 residues. The CDR3 reads CASSLFGRQGADGYTF. The CDR3 coding sequence is TGTGCCAGCAGTTTATTTGGGAGACAGGGGGCGGATGGCTACACCTTC.

The rearrangement joins TRBV19 to TRBJ2-2; D is unclear. V lost 3 bases to trimming and J lost 0 bases, with 8 bases between them. The length of the CDR3 is 15 residues. The germline V gene has CDR1 LNHDA and CDR2 SQIVND (reference sequence). CDR3 nucleotides: TGTGCCAGTAGTATTCTCCGGCCGAACACCGGGGAGCTGTTTTTT. Amino acids: CASSILRPNTGELFF. The variable domain in full, completed from reference TRBV19 and TRBJ2-2, reads DGGITQSPKYLFRKEGQNVTLSCEQNLNHDAMYWYRQDPGQGLRLIYYSQIVNDFQKGDIAEGYSVSREKKESFPLTVTSAQKNPTAFYLCASSILRPNTGELFFGEGSRLTVL.

The count of this clone is one. The chain employs TRBV5-6 and TRBJ2-7, with 8 bases fitting TRBD1. CDR3 length: 14 residues. The germline CDR1 and CDR2 sequences are SGHDT and YYEEEE. J lost 3 bases, V lost 0 bases, and 2 bases had no gene match. The CDR3 bases are TGTGCCAGCAGCTTGGGGACAGGGTTCTACGAGCAGTACTTC. The encoded protein is CASSLGTGFYEQYF.

The DNA for the CDR3 is TGTGCCAGCAGCCAAGCGGTCGGGCCAACTAATGAAAAACTGTTTTTT. Its translation is CASSQAVGPTNEKLFF. The chain links TRBV4-2 to TRBJ1-4; D is undetermined. The CDR3 sequence is 16 residues long. CDR1 and CDR2 (germline): LGHNA, YNFKEQ. The V gene lost 1 base and the J gene lost 0 bases, with 9 bases spanning the gap.

The chain has TRBV2 and TRBJ1-4, with 8 nucleotides matching TRBD1. The CDR3 is 13 residues long. Looked up from germline, CDR1 is SNHLY and CDR2 is FYNNEI. V lost 8 bases to trimming and J lost 8 bases; unmatched junction nucleotides: 7. The CDR3 is CASGDRPREKLFF. The CDR3, as DNA: TGTGCCAGCGGGGACAGGCCAAGGGAAAAACTGTTTTTT.

This clone was detected a few times. This chain links TRBV28 with TRBJ2-7; TRBD1 matches 10 bases. Germline V lookup: CDR1 MDHEN, CDR2 SYDVKM. The V gene end was trimmed by 4 bases and the J gene end by 6 bases; junction bases not matched to a gene: 6. The CDR3 is 14 amino acids. CDR3 loop: CASSSGQGHIEQYF. DNA of the CDR3: TGTGCCAGCAGTTCGGGACAGGGGCATATCGAGCAGTACTTC.

The rearrangement joins TRBV7-6 to TRBJ1-2; maybe TRBD1 (6 bases). V was shortened by 4 bases and J by 3 bases, with 18 bases between the two germline ends. The V gene's germline CDR1 is SGHVS and CDR2 FNYEAQ. The CDR3 runs to 16 residues. CDR3 nucleotides: TGTGCCAGCAGCTCTACCCAGACAGGTACGGACTATGGCTACACCTTC. This encodes CASSSTQTGTDYGYTF.

The rearrangement joins TRBV5-1 to TRBJ1-1; unclear D gene. The germline V and J ends were trimmed by 4 bases and 1 base, with 8 bases remaining between them. CDR1 and CDR2 (germline): SGHRS, YFSETQ. This CDR3 region has 13 residues. CDR3 loop: CASSLTRNTEAFF. The CDR3 nucleotides read TGCGCCAGCAGCCTCACTAGGAACACTGAAGCTTTCTTT.

This clone was recorded once. The V and J genes are TRBV5-6 and TRBJ1-4; D gene uncertain. Trimming stripped 2 bases from V and 8 bases from J, with 10 bases between. Germline V CDR1 and CDR2: SGHDT, YYEEEE. The CDR3 runs 13 residues. The CDR3 region is CASSLRGNEKLFF. The CDR3 bases are TGTGCCAGCAGCTTACGAGGGAACGAAAAACTGTTTTTT.

This clone appeared once. The chain uses TRBV20-1 and TRBJ2-7; 11 bases map to TRBD2. The CDR3 loop spans 15 amino acids. In germline, CDR1 is DFQATT, CDR2 SNEGSKA (reference sequence). V lost 3 bases, J lost 5 bases, and 9 bases stayed unmatched. CDR3 nucleotide sequence: TGCAGTGCTAGTGGTAGCGGGAGGGCCAACAACGAGCAGTACTTC. Translated: CSASGSGRANNEQYF.

The chain recombines TRBV20-1 with TRBJ2-4; D is unclear. Germline V gives CDR1 DFQATT, CDR2 SNEGSKA (reference sequence). The length of the CDR3 is 11 residues. V was clipped by 6 bases and J by 8 bases, with 11 bases between them. The DNA of the CDR3 is TGCAGTGCGGCTTGGTCGGACATTCAGTACTTC. This encodes CSAAWSDIQYF.

The chain employs TRBV11-2 and TRBJ1-4, with 7 bases lining up with TRBD1. Unmatched junction bases numbered 12, after V lost 0 bases and J lost 8 bases. The CDR3 is 17 amino acids. CDR1 is SGHAT and CDR2 is FQNNGV in the germline V gene. CDR3 DNA sequence: TGTGCCAGCAGCTTAGATCAACGAGCGCAGGGGGTCGAAAAACTGTTTTTT. This codes for CASSLDQRAQGVEKLFF.

This sequence joins TRBV2 and TRBJ2-3; 9 bases align to TRBD2. J lost 2 bases, V lost 7 bases, and 10 bases had no gene match. Looked up from germline, CDR1 is SNHLY and CDR2 is FYNNEI. The CDR3 consists of 16 residues. CDR3 protein: CASILAGAELTDTQYF. The DNA for the CDR3 is TGTGCCAGCATCTTAGCGGGAGCTGAGCTCACAGATACGCAGTATTTT.

This chain connects TRBV3-1 (or the pseudogene TRBV3-2) to TRBJ2-7; no firm D call. The V and J ends lost 1 base and 5 bases respectively, with 9 bases between them. Germline assignment: CDR1 LGHDT and CDR2 YNNKEL (reference sequence). The CDR3 length is 13 residues. CDR3 bases: TGTGCCAGCAGCCAAGGTTATATCCACGAGCAGTACTTC. Translating it yields CASSQGYIHEQYF.

The chain is built from TRBV7-9 and TRBJ1-2; D is undetermined. The CDR3 contains 13 residues. CDR1 and CDR2 from the germline V gene are SEHNR and FQNEAQ (reference sequence). The germline V and J ends were trimmed by 2 bases and 4 bases, with 8 bases remaining between them. The CDR3, as DNA: TGTGCCAGCAGCTTAACGGGAGGCTATGGCTACACCTTC. Protein: CASSLTGGYGYTF.